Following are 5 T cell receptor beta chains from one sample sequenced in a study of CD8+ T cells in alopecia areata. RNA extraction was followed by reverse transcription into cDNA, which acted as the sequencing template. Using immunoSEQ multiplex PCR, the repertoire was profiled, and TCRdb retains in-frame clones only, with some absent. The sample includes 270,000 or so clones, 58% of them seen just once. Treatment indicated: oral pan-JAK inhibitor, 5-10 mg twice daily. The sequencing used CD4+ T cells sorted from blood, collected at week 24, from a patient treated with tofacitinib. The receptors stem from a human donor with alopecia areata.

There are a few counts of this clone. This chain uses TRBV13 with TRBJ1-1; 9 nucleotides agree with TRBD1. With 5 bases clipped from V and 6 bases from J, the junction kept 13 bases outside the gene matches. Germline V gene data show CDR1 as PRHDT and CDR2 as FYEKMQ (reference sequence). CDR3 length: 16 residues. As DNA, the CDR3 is TGTGCCAGCAGCCCAAGGCCGACGGGACAGGGCGCTGAAGCTTTCTTT. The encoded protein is CASSPRPTGQGAEAFF.

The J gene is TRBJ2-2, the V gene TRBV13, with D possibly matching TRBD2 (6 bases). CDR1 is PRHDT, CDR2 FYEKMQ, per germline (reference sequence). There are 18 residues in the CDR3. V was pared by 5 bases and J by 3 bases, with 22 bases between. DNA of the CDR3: TGTGCCAGCAGCCGCCTAACCTCTTTAGCGGCGGACACCGGGGAGCTGTTTTTT. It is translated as CASSRLTSLAADTGELFF.

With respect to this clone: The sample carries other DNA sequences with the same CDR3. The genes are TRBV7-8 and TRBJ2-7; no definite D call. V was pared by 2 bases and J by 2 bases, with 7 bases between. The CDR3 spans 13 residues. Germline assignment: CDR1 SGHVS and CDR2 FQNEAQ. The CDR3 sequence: CASSLIGAYEQYF. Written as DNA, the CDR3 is TGTGCCAGCAGCTTAATTGGGGCCTACGAGCAGTACTTC.

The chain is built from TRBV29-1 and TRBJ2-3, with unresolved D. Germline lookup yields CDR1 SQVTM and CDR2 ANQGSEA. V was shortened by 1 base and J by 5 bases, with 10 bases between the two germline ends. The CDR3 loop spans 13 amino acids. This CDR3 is CSVEVPGGDTQYF. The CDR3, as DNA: TGCAGCGTTGAAGTACCCGGTGGAGATACGCAGTATTTT.

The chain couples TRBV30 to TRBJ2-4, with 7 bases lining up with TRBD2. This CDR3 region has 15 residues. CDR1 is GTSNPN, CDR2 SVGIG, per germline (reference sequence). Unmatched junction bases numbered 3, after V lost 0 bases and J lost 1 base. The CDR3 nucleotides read TGTGCCTGGAGTGTTACGGGGGGTGCCAAAAACATTCAGTACTTC. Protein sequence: CAWSVTGGAKNIQYF.